The 13 T cell receptor beta chains below all came from one sample that was sequenced in a study of T cell changes during pregnancy in multiple sclerosis. Profiling relied on immunoSEQ multiplex PCR, and the TCRdb table lists in-frame clones only, not all of them. The repertoire includes about 36,000 clones, around 93% of them detected once, and 0.43% sits in the top ten. Here the sequenced sample was CD4+ T cells from peripheral blood mononuclear cells, taken in the third trimester of pregnancy. These receptor sequences come from a female donor in good health, enrolled as a control in a pregnancy study.

The chain has TRBV29-1 and TRBJ2-5; TRBD1 agrees at 9 bases. The CDR3 is 15 residues long. Germline loops: CDR1 SQVTM, CDR2 ANQGSEA. V was clipped by 6 bases and J by 5 bases; unmatched bases: 13. CDR3 sequence (DNA): TGCAGCGTGATACAGGGGGCAAACAGCGGTGAGACCCAGTACTTC. This gives the protein CSVIQGANSGETQYF. The full variable domain, its missing parts supplied by reference TRBV29-1 and TRBJ2-5, is SAVISQKPSRDICQRGTSLTIQCQVDSQVTMMFWYRQQPGQSLTLIATANQGSEATYESGFVIDKFPISRPNLTFSTLTVSNMSPEDSSIYLCSVIQGANSGETQYFGPGTRLLVL.

The V and J genes are TRBV7-3 and TRBJ2-1; D is unclear. The germline gives CDR1 SGHTA, CDR2 FQGTGA. The CDR3 is made up of 13 amino acids. V was shortened by 4 bases and J by 5 bases, with 9 bases between the two germline ends. CDR3 sequence: CASSSQSNNEQFF. CDR3 DNA sequence: TGTGCCAGCAGCTCACAAAGTAACAATGAGCAGTTCTTC.

This chain connects TRBV2 to TRBJ2-1; 9 nucleotides align to TRBD2. Per germline, CDR1 SNHLY and CDR2 FYNNEI. The V segment lost 5 bases and the J segment 1 base; nucleotides outside the gene matches: 3. The CDR3 covers 15 residues. CDR3 in amino acids: CASSRLAGSYNEQFF. For the CDR3, the DNA is TGTGCCAGCAGTCGCCTAGCGGGGTCCTACAATGAGCAGTTCTTC.

This chain links TRBV30 with TRBJ1-3; 9 bases line up with TRBD1. This CDR3 region has 14 residues. The ends lost 3 bases at V and 4 bases at J; junction bases unmatched: 4. Germline V gene lookup returns CDR1 GTSNPN and CDR2 SVGIG (reference sequence). As DNA, the CDR3 is TGTGCCTGGAGGGGACAGGGTCAGGGAAACACCATATATTTT. It translates to CAWRGQGQGNTIYF.

The genes are TRBV28 and TRBJ2-7, with a possible D match to TRBD2 (7 bases). This CDR3 has 15 amino acids. Germline CDR1 and CDR2: MDHEN and SYDVKM. The V end was cut by 6 bases, the J end by 2 bases, with 17 bases between. CDR3 in amino acids: CASSLGGGGTYEQYF. DNA for the CDR3: TGTGCCAGCAGCCTAGGGGGAGGGGGGACCTACGAGCAGTACTTC. Together with reference TRBV28 and TRBJ2-7, the CDR3 gives the full variable domain: DVKVTQSSRYLVKRTGEKVFLECVQDMDHENMFWYRQDPGLGLRLIYFSYDVKMKEKGDIPEGYSVSREKKERFSLILESASTNQTSMYLCASSLGGGGTYEQYFGPGTRLTVT.

This clone was detected only once. The J gene is TRBJ2-2, the V gene TRBV5-1; D might be TRBD1 (6 bases). Germline CDR1 and CDR2: SGHRS and YFSETQ. The V gene lost 4 bases and the J gene lost 1 base, with 14 bases spanning the gap. This CDR3 is built from 16 residues. For the CDR3, the DNA is TGCGCCAGCAGCATGGACAGTCTCCTGAACACCGGGGAGCTGTTTTTT. Translating it yields CASSMDSLLNTGELFF.

The chain joins TRBV7-3 to TRBJ2-5; D gene uncertain. Trimming removed 5 bases at V and 2 bases at J, with 15 bases between. The CDR3 is 15 residues long. Germline assignment: CDR1 SGHTA and CDR2 FQGTGA. DNA for the CDR3: TGTGCCAGCAGCCTACTCCCGGGTCATCAAGAGACCCAGTACTTC. Translation gives CASSLLPGHQETQYF.

The chain employs TRBV6-5 and TRBJ1-2; D is undetermined. Trimming stripped 6 bases from V and 8 bases from J, with 10 bases between. The germline gives CDR1 MNHEY, CDR2 SVGAGI. This CDR3 has 11 residues. DNA for the CDR3: TGTGCCAGCAGGAAAAGAGGAGGCTACACCTTC. As protein: CASRKRGGYTF.

This clone was recorded only once. The genes are TRBV5-1 and TRBJ1-2; possibly TRBD1 for D (6 bases). Germline V CDR1 and CDR2: SGHRS, YFSETQ. V lost 4 bases and J 2 bases, leaving 9 bases between the germline ends. The CDR3 covers 13 residues. The CDR3 protein is CASSRTGNYGYTF. The CDR3 bases are TGCGCCAGCAGCCGTACAGGGAACTATGGCTACACCTTC.

The J gene is TRBJ1-1, the V gene TRBV6-5; 8 bases are a match to TRBD1. The trim removed 0 bases at V and 8 bases at J, leaving 2 bases unmatched. The CDR3 is made up of 13 amino acids. Per germline, CDR1 MNHEY and CDR2 SVGAGI. The CDR3 sequence is CASSYSRTGEAFF. CDR3 nucleotides: TGTGCCAGCAGTTACTCGCGGACAGGGGAAGCTTTCTTT.

The rearrangement links TRBV7-2 to TRBJ1-3, with D possibly TRBD1 on 5 matching bases. The V and J ends lost 6 bases and 1 base respectively, with 19 bases between them. The germline V gene encodes CDR1 SGHTA and CDR2 FQGNSA. The CDR3 is made up of 17 amino acids. Written as DNA, the CDR3 is TGTGCCAGCAGGATTATTCGACAGAGTCGATCTGGAAACACCATATATTTT. This sequence encodes CASRIIRQSRSGNTIYF.

The chain recombines TRBV5-1 with TRBJ2-5, with D hard to call. Germline CDR1 and CDR2: SGHRS and YFSETQ. The V and J ends lost 4 bases and 5 bases respectively, with 15 bases between them. The CDR3 is 14 residues long. The CDR3, as DNA: TGCGCCAGCAGCGCTGCACTACGTCGGGAGACCCAGTACTTC. Translation gives CASSAALRRETQYF.

The chain combines TRBV19 with TRBJ2-1, with 7 bases identical to TRBD1. The junction had 9 bases not matched to a gene; V was cut back by 6 bases and J by 7 bases. Germline V lookup: CDR1 LNHDA, CDR2 SQIVND (reference sequence). CDR3 length equals 14 residues. The CDR3 DNA sequence: TGTGCCAGTAGGAAGGACAGGCGTCTGAATGAGCAGTTCTTC. It specifies CASRKDRRLNEQFF. The full variable domain, in which reference TRBV19 and TRBJ2-1 provide the parts outside the CDR3, is DGGITQSPKYLFRKEGQNVTLSCEQNLNHDAMYWYRQDPGQGLRLIYYSQIVNDFQKGDIAEGYSVSREKKESFPLTVTSAQKNPTAFYLCASRKDRRLNEQFFGPGTRLTVL.